The rows below give T cell receptor beta chains drawn from one sample of a study of control samples from healthy donors and cancer patients. Assay: immunoSEQ multiplex PCR; the TCRdb copy retains only in-frame clones and omits some. The sample has fewer than 200,000 clones; around 90% are singletons. Sample: blood. These receptors were taken from a man aged 25-40 years in good health. Each CDR3 is given with its conserved first and last residue. A D gene is named only where the DNA matches it firmly. Not every row has a clone size; where given, it reads once, few, many or a size class.

TRBD1 | - | TRBJ1-1 | 14 | TRBV10-3 | CAITRTGVNTEAFF | TGTGCCATCACCAGGACAGGGGTAAACACTGAAGCTTTCTTT
- | - | TRBJ2-3 | 14 | TRBV4-1 | CASSQDRGEDTQYF | TGCGCCAGCAGCCAAGATCGAGGGGAAGATACGCAGTATTTT
- | - | TRBJ1-2 | 13 | TRBV5-4 | CASSLVGVDGYTF | TGTGCCAGCAGCTTGGTAGGGGTCGATGGCTACACCTTC
TRBD1 | - | TRBJ1-1 | 13 | TRBV3-1/TRBV3-2 | CASSPRGPGGAFF | TGTGCCAGCAGCCCCAGGGGGCCAGGGGGAGCTTTCTTT
- | - | TRBJ2-7 | 12 | TRBV28 | CASSLSSYEQYF | TGTGCCAGCTCTCTCAGCTCCTACGAGCAGTACTTC
- | - | TRBJ2-2 | 13 | TRBV19 | CATTDTNTGELFF | TGTGCCACCACGGACACGAACACCGGGGAGCTGTTTTTT
- | - | TRBJ1-1 | 14 | TRBV19 | CASSIVKDTYEAFF | TGTGCCAGTAGTATAGTGAAGGACACCTATGAAGCTTTCTTT
- | - | TRBJ1-2 | 14 | TRBV27 | CASSLRSGSAGYTF | TGTGCCAGCAGCCTCCGCTCCGGGAGTGCCGGCTACACCTTC
- | - | TRBJ1-2 | 17 | TRBV4-3 | CASSQDKGQGRNRGYTF | TGCGCCAGCAGCCAAGATAAAGGTCAGGGAAGGAATCGTGGCTACACCTTC
- | once | TRBJ2-2 | 15 | TRBV5-1 | CASSFPGSGTGELFF | TGCGCCAGCAGCTTCCCCGGGAGTGGGACCGGGGAGCTGTTTTTT
- | - | TRBJ2-5 | 14 | TRBV3-1/TRBV3-2 | CASSQEAGVETQYF | TGTGCCAGCAGCCAAGAGGCGGGTGTGGAGACCCAGTACTTC
- | - | TRBJ1-5 | 16 | TRBV6-1 | CASSDPPGYLNQPQHF | TGTGCCAGCAGTGATCCTCCCGGATACCTTAATCAGCCCCAGCATTTT
- | once | TRBJ2-5 | 13 | TRBV19 | CASSGLPQETQYF | TGTGCCAGTAGTGGCCTCCCCCAAGAGACCCAGTACTTC
TRBD1 | - | TRBJ1-2 | 17 | TRBV14 | CASSQDPAGTGHYGYTF | TGTGCCAGCAGCCAAGATCCGGCCGGGACAGGGCACTATGGCTACACCTTC
TRBD1 | - | TRBJ2-3 | 13 | TRBV25-1 | CASIDRGRDTQYF | TGTGCCAGCATTGACAGGGGGCGAGATACGCAGTATTTT
TRBD1 | once | TRBJ1-6 | 12 | TRBV7-3 | CASSLTGQGLHF | TGTGCCAGCAGCTTAACGGGACAGGGTCTACACTTT
- | - | TRBJ2-2 | 14 | TRBV7-2 | CASSFQVNTGELFF | TGTGCCAGCAGCTTCCAGGTTAACACCGGGGAGCTGTTTTTT
- | - | TRBJ1-5 | 15 | TRBV10-3 | CAISEQVGGGQPQHF | TGTGCCATCAGTGAACAGGTCGGCGGCGGTCAGCCCCAGCATTTT
- | - | TRBJ1-2 | 17 | TRBV2 | CASSESGGRDFDYGYTF | TGTGCCAGCAGTGAAAGCGGGGGGCGCGATTTCGACTATGGCTACACCTTC
- | - | TRBJ2-3 | 16 | TRBV27 | CASSQADRPQSDTQYF | TGTGCCAGCAGTCAGGCAGACAGGCCCCAGTCAGATACGCAGTATTTT
TRBD2 | - | TRBJ2-7 | 15 | TRBV7-2 | CASSSPGLALYEQYF | TGTGCCAGCAGCTCACCGGGACTAGCCCTCTACGAGCAGTACTTC
- | - | TRBJ2-7 | 13 | TRBV7-9 | CASTTSHTYEQYF | TGTGCCAGCACCACTTCCCATACCTACGAGCAGTACTTC
- | - | TRBJ1-4 | 14 | TRBV5-6 | CASSLIQQNEKLFF | TGTGCCAGCAGCTTGATACAGCAAAATGAAAAACTGTTTTTT
TRBD1 | - | TRBJ1-3 | 16 | TRBV28 | CASSRAGTGTGNTIYF | TGTGCCAGCAGTAGAGCCGGGACAGGGACTGGAAACACCATATATTTT
- | - | TRBJ2-1 | 14 | TRBV2 | CASSEDSRFNEQFF | TGTGCCAGCAGTGAAGACAGCCGATTCAATGAGCAGTTCTTC
- | - | TRBJ2-2 | 12 | TRBV2 | CASSDDTGELFF | TGTGCCAGCAGTGACGACACCGGGGAGCTGTTTTTT
TRBD2 | once | TRBJ2-5 | 16 | TRBV24-1 | CATSDSQAGGRETQYF | TGTGCCACCAGTGATTCCCAAGCGGGAGGACGAGAGACCCAGTACTTC
TRBD1 | few | TRBJ1-2 | 14 | TRBV28 | CASRAPGTGIGYTF | TGTGCCAGCAGGGCTCCCGGGACAGGGATTGGCTACACCTTC
- | - | TRBJ1-6 | 15 | TRBV7-8 | CASSFPDTSNSPLHF | TGTGCCAGCAGCTTCCCCGACACGTCCAATTCACCCCTCCACTTT
TRBD1 | - | TRBJ1-3 | 19 | TRBV11-2 | CASSSRDSRPPFSGNTIYF | TGTGCCAGCAGCTCCCGGGACAGTAGGCCTCCTTTCTCTGGAAACACCATATATTTT
- | - | TRBJ1-5 | 15 | TRBV13 | CASSLRTLVGQPQHF | TGTGCCAGCAGCCTAAGAACACTTGTAGGTCAGCCCCAGCATTTT
- | many | TRBJ2-5 | 16 | TRBV11-1 | CASSYRAGLRQETQYF | TGTGCCAGCAGCTATCGCGCGGGTCTTCGACAAGAGACCCAGTACTTC
TRBD2 | - | TRBJ2-5 | 19 | TRBV6-1 | CASSEGRRANSGGEGTQYF | TGTGCCAGCAGTGAAGGGCGGCGGGCTAATAGCGGGGGGGAGGGGACCCAGTACTTC
TRBD1 | - | TRBJ1-3 | 14 | TRBV6-5 | CASSLTGTGNTIYF | TGTGCCAGCAGTCTGACAGGGACTGGAAACACCATATATTTT
- | - | TRBJ1-5 | 13 | TRBV28 | CASREDGNQPQHF | TGTGCCAGCAGGGAGGATGGCAATCAGCCCCAGCATTTT
- | - | TRBJ2-2 | 13 | TRBV1 | CTSSQRETGELFF | TGCACCAGCAGCCAGAGAGAAACCGGGGAGCTGTTTTTT
TRBD2 | - | TRBJ2-3 | 18 | TRBV29-1 | CSVQGLAGDQKSTDTQYF | TGCAGCGTCCAAGGACTAGCGGGCGATCAGAAAAGCACAGATACGCAGTATTTT
- | - | TRBJ2-5 | 15 | TRBV4-2 | CASSQGPGVGETQYF | TGTGCCAGCAGCCAAGGTCCGGGAGTGGGGGAGACCCAGTACTTC
- | - | TRBJ1-1 | 13 | TRBV19 | CASSSWTGTEAFF | TGTGCCAGTAGTAGCTGGACGGGCACTGAAGCTTTCTTT
- | - | TRBJ1-4 | 16 | TRBV4-1 | CASSRTGIATNEKLFF | TGCGCCAGCAGCCGCACCGGGATTGCAACTAATGAAAAACTGTTTTTT
TRBD1 | - | TRBJ2-7 | 14 | TRBV27 | CASRRDRASYEQYF | TGTGCCAGCAGAAGGGACAGGGCTTCCTACGAGCAGTACTTC
- | - | TRBJ1-2 | 13 | TRBV6-5 | CASSYTFEDGYTF | TGTGCCAGCAGTTATACCTTCGAGGATGGCTACACCTTC
- | - | TRBJ1-2 | 14 | TRBV6-6 | CASSRWTDNYGYTF | TGTGCCAGCAGCCGGTGGACAGACAACTATGGCTACACCTTC
TRBD1 | - | TRBJ1-1 | 15 | TRBV11-2 | CASSIGRDRHTEAFF | TGTGCCAGCAGCATAGGCCGGGACAGGCACACTGAAGCTTTCTTT
- | - | TRBJ2-1 | 19 | TRBV24-1 | CATSADQGEGYSSYNEQFF | TGTGCCACCAGTGCCGATCAGGGGGAGGGATATAGCTCCTACAATGAGCAGTTCTTC
- | - | TRBJ1-5 | 13 | TRBV2 | CASSGEGHQPQHF | TGTGCCAGCTCGGGAGAGGGGCATCAGCCCCAGCATTTT
TRBD1 | - | TRBJ1-2 | 17 | TRBV6-1 | CASSEGGQQRIIYGYTF | TGTGCCAGCAGCGAAGGGGGACAGCAACGCATAATCTATGGCTACACCTTC
- | - | TRBJ1-2 | 13 | TRBV6-1 | CASSEELRYGYTF | TGTGCCAGCAGTGAAGAATTAAGGTATGGCTACACCTTC
- | - | TRBJ1-6 | 15 | TRBV9 | CASSPRPDGNSPLHF | TGTGCCAGCAGCCCCCGCCCGGACGGTAATTCACCCCTCCACTTT
- | - | TRBJ2-2 | 19 | TRBV5-1 | CASKGYFESPTYSTGELFF | TGCGCCAGCAAGGGCTACTTTGAATCCCCTACCTACTCCACCGGGGAGCTGTTTTTT
- | few | TRBJ2-3 | 14 | TRBV5-8 | CASSLTGLRDTQYF | TGTGCCAGCAGCCTCACAGGGCTCAGGGATACGCAGTATTTT
- | - | TRBJ2-7 | 13 | TRBV4-3 | CASSQDQGAEQYF | TGCGCCAGCAGCCAAGATCAGGGTGCCGAGCAGTACTTC
- | - | TRBJ2-1 | 16 | TRBV7-9 | CASSSRRDSRYNEQFF | TGTGCCAGCAGTTCACGCAGGGACTCAAGATACAATGAGCAGTTCTTC
TRBD2 | - | TRBJ2-5 | 16 | TRBV25-1 | CASSILGVAGQETQYF | TGTGCCAGCAGTATCCTCGGGGTAGCGGGACAAGAGACCCAGTACTTC